Listed below are T cell receptor beta chains from one sample, sequenced in a study of shared clonotypes between healthy human individuals. The assay was immunoSEQ multiplex PCR, and TCRdb's table has in-frame clones only and misses some. This repertoire shows more than 1,200,000 clones, less than 99% found once; its top ten account for roughly 0.35%. Sequenced material: naive CD4+ T cells sorted from blood. The source of these receptors is a man aged 25-45 years in good health. The CDR3 runs from the conserved cysteine through the conserved F or W. A D gene is named only where the DNA matches it firmly. A row's size may be missing; if present it is once, few, many or a size class.

j_gene,d_gene,len,abundance,v_gene,CDR3aa,CDR3nt
TRBJ2-2,NA,13,NA,TRBV5-1,CASSSQGTGELFF,TGCGCCAGCAGCTCCCAGGGTACCGGGGAGCTGTTTTTT
TRBJ2-7,TRBD1,15,NA,TRBV18,CASSPRQGALYEQYF,TGTGCCAGCTCACCTAGGCAGGGGGCTTTGTACGAGCAGTACTTC
TRBJ2-7,NA,14,NA,TRBV9,CASSVAASAYEQYF,TGTGCCAGCAGCGTAGCAGCCAGCGCCTACGAGCAGTACTTC
TRBJ2-7,TRBD1,15,NA,TRBV15,CATSTRDRGISEQYF,TGTGCCACCAGCACCCGGGACAGGGGAATCAGTGAGCAGTACTTC
TRBJ2-5,NA,14,once,TRBV11-2,CASSSPYSQETQYF,TGTGCCAGCAGTTCCCCATACAGCCAAGAGACCCAGTACTTC
TRBJ2-3,NA,14,NA,TRBV2,CASSEGPPTDTQYF,TGTGCCAGCAGTGAAGGCCCTCCCACAGATACGCAGTATTTT
TRBJ2-3,NA,14,NA,TRBV29-1,CSVDLLLWADTQYF,TGCAGCGTTGACCTTCTTCTGTGGGCAGATACGCAGTATTTT
TRBJ2-5,NA,13,NA,TRBV28,CASRRQAGVTQYF,TGTGCCAGCAGAAGACAGGCTGGCGTGACCCAGTACTTC
TRBJ1-1,TRBD1,17,NA,TRBV9,CASSVGWGGRGETEAFF,TGTGCCAGCAGCGTAGGATGGGGAGGCAGGGGGGAAACTGAAGCTTTCTTT
TRBJ2-1,TRBD2,17,NA,TRBV15,CATSKAPAGRGGNEQFF,TGTGCCACCAGCAAAGCCCCAGCGGGACGCGGAGGCAATGAGCAGTTCTTC
TRBJ2-1,TRBD1,19,NA,TRBV7-8,CASSLEGGQGAGFYNEQFF,TGTGCCAGCAGCTTAGAAGGCGGACAGGGGGCGGGATTTTACAATGAGCAGTTCTTC
TRBJ1-2,NA,13,NA,TRBV28,CASSSDGTYGYTF,TGTGCCAGCAGTTCCGACGGCACCTATGGCTACACCTTC
TRBJ2-5,NA,14,NA,TRBV7-9,CASSLSGAQGIWYF,TGTGCCAGCAGCTTATCTGGTGCACAGGGCATTTGGTACTTC
TRBJ1-2,NA,14,NA,TRBV25-1,CASSDPGAQRGYTF,TGTGCCAGCAGTGATCCAGGGGCTCAGCGTGGCTACACCTTC
TRBJ2-1,TRBD1,18,NA,TRBV10-3,CAISEATPGTGGPQEQFF,TGTGCCATCAGTGAGGCCACGCCTGGGACAGGGGGGCCCCAGGAGCAGTTCTTC
TRBJ1-4,NA,14,NA,TRBV18,CASSRSGEGEKLFF,TGTGCCAGCTCACGATCGGGAGAAGGCGAAAAACTGTTTTTT
TRBJ2-2,NA,16,NA,TRBV10-2,CASSENLELGTGELFF,TGCGCCAGCAGTGAGAATTTGGAGTTGGGGACCGGGGAGCTGTTTTTT